This T cell receptor (beta chain) came from a study of blood T cell repertoires in COVID-19. Turning to the study itself: Nucleic acid was either cDNA or gDNA, and it came from T cells, B-cell-depleted T cells, or PBMCs.

The sample holds a few counts of this clone. Under the authors' procedure: Amplified reference gene primers provided the basis for estimating nucleated cell counts. TCRdb's copy holds only in-frame clones and misses some; the assay was immunoSEQ multiplex PCR. V, J and clone size derive from that table, while D and trimming were established from the DNA sequence. Of under 300,000 clones in the sample, 83% were seen once. The TCR sequence derives from a man older than 75 with acute or convalescent COVID-19. Sequenced material: peripheral blood.

The CDR3 DNA sequence: TGTGCCAGTAGTAGATACAGTTACAATCAGCCCCAGCATTTT. As protein: CASSRYSYNQPQHF. J is TRBJ1-5 and V is TRBV19; D gene uncertain. V lost 4 bases and J lost 3, with 10 bases in between. The germline gives CDR1 LNHDA, CDR2 SQIVND (reference sequence). The CDR3 has 14 amino acids.